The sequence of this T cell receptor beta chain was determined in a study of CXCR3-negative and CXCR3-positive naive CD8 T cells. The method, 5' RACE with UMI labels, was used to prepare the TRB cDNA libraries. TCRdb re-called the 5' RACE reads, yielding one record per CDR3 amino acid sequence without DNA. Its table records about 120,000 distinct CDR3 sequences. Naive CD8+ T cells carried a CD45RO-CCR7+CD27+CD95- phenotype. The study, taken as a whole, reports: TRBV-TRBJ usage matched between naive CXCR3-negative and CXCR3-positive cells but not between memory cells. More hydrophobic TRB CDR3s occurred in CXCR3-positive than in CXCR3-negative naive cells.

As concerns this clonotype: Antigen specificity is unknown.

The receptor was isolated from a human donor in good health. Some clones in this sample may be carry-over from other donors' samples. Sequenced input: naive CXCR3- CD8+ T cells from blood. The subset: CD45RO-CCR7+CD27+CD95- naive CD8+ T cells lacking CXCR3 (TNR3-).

The CDR3 loop is CASRKGVAGGPTDTQYF. The rearrangement links TRBV4-3 to TRBJ2-3; lacking DNA, the TRBD2 call made by TCRdb goes unchecked. Germline CDR1 is LGHNA and CDR2 is YSLEER. This CDR3 comprises 17 residues.